The TCR beta chain under discussion was sequenced for a study of blood T cells in healthy people across ages. Per germline, CDR1 MNHEY and CDR2 SVGEGT. V shed 6 bases and J shed 0 bases, with 14 bases lying between them. The CDR3 runs 15 residues. The table lists this clonotype with a few counts. Primed by a sample-barcoded 5' primer and a J-beta primer mix, a second PCR proceeded for 7 to 11 cycles. TCRdb analysed the 5' RACE reads with MiXCR anew, one entry per CDR3 protein. Of roughly 500,000 distinct CDR3 sequences in the sample, approximately 25% were seen once. V usage is TRBV6-2 or TRBV6-3 and J usage is TRBJ1-1; D gene uncertain. Material for sequencing was blood. This TCR was sampled from a woman in her seventies in good health. The CDR3 sequence is CASSPLNRLNTEAFF. The DNA of the CDR3 is TGTGCCAGCAGCCCTTTGAACCGACTGAACACTGAAGCTTTCTTT.